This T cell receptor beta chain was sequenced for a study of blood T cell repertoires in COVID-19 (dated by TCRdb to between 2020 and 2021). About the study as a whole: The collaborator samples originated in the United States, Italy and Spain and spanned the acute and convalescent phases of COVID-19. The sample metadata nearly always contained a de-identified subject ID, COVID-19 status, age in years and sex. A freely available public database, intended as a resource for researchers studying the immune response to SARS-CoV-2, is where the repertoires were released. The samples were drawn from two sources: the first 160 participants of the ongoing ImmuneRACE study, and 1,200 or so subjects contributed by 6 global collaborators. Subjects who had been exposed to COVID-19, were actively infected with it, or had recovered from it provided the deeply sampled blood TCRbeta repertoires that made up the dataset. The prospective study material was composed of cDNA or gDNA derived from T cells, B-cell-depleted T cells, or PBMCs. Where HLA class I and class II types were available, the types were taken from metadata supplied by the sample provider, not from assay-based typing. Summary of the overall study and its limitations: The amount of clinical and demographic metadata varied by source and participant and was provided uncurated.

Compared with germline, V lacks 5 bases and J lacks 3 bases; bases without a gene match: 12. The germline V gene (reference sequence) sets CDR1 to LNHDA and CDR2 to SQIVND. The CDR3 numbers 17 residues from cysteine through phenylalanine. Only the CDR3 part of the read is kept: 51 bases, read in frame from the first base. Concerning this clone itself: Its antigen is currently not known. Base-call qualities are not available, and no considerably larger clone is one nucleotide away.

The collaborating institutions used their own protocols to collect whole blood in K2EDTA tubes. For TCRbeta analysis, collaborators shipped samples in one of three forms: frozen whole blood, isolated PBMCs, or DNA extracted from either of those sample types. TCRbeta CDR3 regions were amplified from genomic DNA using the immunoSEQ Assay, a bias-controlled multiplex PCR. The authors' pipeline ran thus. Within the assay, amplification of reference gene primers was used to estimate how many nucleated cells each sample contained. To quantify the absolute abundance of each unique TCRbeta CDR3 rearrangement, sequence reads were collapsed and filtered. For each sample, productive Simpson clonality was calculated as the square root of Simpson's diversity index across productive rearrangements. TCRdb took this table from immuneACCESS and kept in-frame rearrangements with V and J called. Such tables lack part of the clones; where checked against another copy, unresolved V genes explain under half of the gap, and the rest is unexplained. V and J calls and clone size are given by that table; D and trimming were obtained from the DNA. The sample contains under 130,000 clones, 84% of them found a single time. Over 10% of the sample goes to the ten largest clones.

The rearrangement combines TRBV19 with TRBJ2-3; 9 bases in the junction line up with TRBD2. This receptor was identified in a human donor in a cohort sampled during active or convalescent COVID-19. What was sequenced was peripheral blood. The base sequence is TGTGCCAGTAGTCCCCGTCGCGTAGCGGGGGATACAGATACGCAGTATTTT. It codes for CASSPRRVAGDTDTQYF. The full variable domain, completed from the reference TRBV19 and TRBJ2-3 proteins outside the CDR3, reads DGGITQSPKYLFRKEGQNVTLSCEQNLNHDAMYWYRQDPGQGLRLIYYSQIVNDFQKGDIAEGYSVSREKKESFPLTVTSAQKNPTAFYLCASSPRRVAGDTDTQYFGPGTRLTVL.